This TCR beta chain was found in a study of blood T cell repertoires in COVID-19. Across the whole study: The cDNA or gDNA used as material had been derived from T cells, B-cell-depleted T cells, or PBMCs.

Germline trimming cut 1 base from V and 4 bases from J; bases unmatched to any gene: 9. This CDR3 region has 16 residues. Per germline, CDR1 SGHDT and CDR2 YYEEEE. Repertoires were generated with immunoSEQ multiplex PCR, while TCRdb's copy carries only in-frame clones and drops some. The sample lists 100,000 or so clones; 84% were seen once. The J gene is TRBJ2-7, the V gene TRBV5-6; 9 positions match TRBD1. Sequenced material: peripheral blood. The clonotype comes from a human donor in a cohort sampled during active COVID-19. CDR3 DNA: TGTGCCAGCAGCTTGTATGGGACAGGGATGGAGTACGAGCAGTACTTC. It yields the protein CASSLYGTGMEYEQYF. Supplemented by reference TRBV5-6 and TRBJ2-7, the full variable domain reads DAGVTQSPTHLIKTRGQQVTLRCSPKSGHDTVSWYQQALGQGPQFIFQYYEEEERQRGNFPDRFSGHQFPNYSSELNVNALLLGDSALYLCASSLYGTGMEYEQYFGPGTRLTVT.